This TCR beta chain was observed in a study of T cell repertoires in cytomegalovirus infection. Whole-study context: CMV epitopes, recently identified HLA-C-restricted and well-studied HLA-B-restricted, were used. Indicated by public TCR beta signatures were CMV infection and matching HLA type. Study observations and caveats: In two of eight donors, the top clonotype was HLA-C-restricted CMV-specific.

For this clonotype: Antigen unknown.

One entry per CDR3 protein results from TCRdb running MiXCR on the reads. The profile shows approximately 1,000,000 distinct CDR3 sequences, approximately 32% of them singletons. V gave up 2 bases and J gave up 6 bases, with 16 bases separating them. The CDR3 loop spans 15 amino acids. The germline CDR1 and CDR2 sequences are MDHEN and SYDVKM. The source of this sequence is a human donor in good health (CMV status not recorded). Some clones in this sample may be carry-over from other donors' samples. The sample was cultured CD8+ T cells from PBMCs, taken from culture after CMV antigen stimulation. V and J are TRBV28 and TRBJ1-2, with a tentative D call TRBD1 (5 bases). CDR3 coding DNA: TGTGCCAGCAGTTTACGGGGCCCGCTGGGGGATGGCTACACCTTC. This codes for CASSLRGPLGDGYTF.